This T cell receptor beta chain was retrieved from a study of CD8+CD57+ T cells in acquired aplastic anemia. The template for TCR beta VDJ and CDR3 sequence profiling was genomic DNA. Each CDR3 protein gets one entry after TCRdb re-called the reads with MiXCR. Here the sample spans around 210,000 distinct CDR3 sequences, approximately 65% being singletons. The patients chosen for sequencing had shown expansion of CD8+CD57+ cells (detected by flow cytometry). This CDR3 is built from 16 residues. Germline values: CDR1 WSHSY, CDR2 SAAADI. V was shortened by 2 bases and J by 4 bases, with 16 bases between the two germline ends.

The sequence was collected from a human donor with aplastic anemia. The sample taken for sequencing was sorted CD4+, CD8+, or CD8+CD57+ T cells (not recorded which) from PBMCs. This chain joins TRBV10-2 and TRBJ2-3, with D possibly called TRBD1 or TRBD2 (5 bases each). This CDR3 reads CASSENRASRADTQYF. DNA for the CDR3: TGCGCCAGCAGTGAGAATCGTGCTAGCAGGGCAGATACGCAGTATTTT.